This TCR beta chain is drawn from a study of T cell responses to AZD1222 COVID-19 vaccine. Study conclusions and caveats: Elevations in Spike-specific TCR breadth and depth followed administration of two AZD1222 doses.

On this clone itself: The antigen remains undetermined.

TCRdb's table, derived via immunoSEQ multiplex PCR, lists solely in-frame clones and lacks some. The table lists 95,000 to 150,000 clones, around 88% of them singletons. Germline V CDR1 and CDR2: SGDLS, YYNGEE. This CDR3 contains 17 residues. Trimming took off 1 base at V and 3 bases at J, with 18 bases between the two ends. The sample here was peripheral blood, taken on day 0 of AZD1222 vaccination. The rearrangement joins TRBV9 to TRBJ2-3; tentatively, D is TRBD2 (6 bases). This clonotype was obtained from an adult in good health. The CDR3 DNA reads TGTGCCAGCAGCGTACGACGGCGGGGCGAGGATACAGATACGCAGTATTTT. Translated: CASSVRRRGEDTDTQYF.